The 17 T cell receptor beta chains below come from one sample, sequenced in a study of response to subunit inactivated influenza vaccine. TCRdb itself ran the RT-PCR reads through MiXCR, one entry per CDR3 protein. The data show 800,000 to 1,000,000 distinct CDR3 sequences, 21% seen once. This specimen consisted of PBMCs from blood, obtained more than 4 days after vaccination. The receptors stem from a man aged 45-65 years who received an inactivated influenza vaccine.

This clonotype was observed a handful of times. This chain joins TRBV7-2 and TRBJ2-6; D not certain. The ends were cut back, 5 bases at V and 4 bases at J, with 6 bases in the middle. This CDR3 contains 13 residues. In germline, CDR1 is SGHTA, CDR2 FQGNSA. This chain's CDR3 is CASSVFGANVLTF. CDR3 sequence (DNA): TGTGCCAGCAGCGTATTCGGGGCCAACGTCCTGACTTTC.

A few counts support this clonotype. The chain employs TRBV6-5 and TRBJ2-5; no definite D call. Germline CDR1 and CDR2: MNHEY and SVGAGI. This CDR3 contains 16 residues. V lost 0 bases to trimming and J lost 7 bases, with 18 bases between them. The CDR3 coding sequence is TGTGCCAGCAGTTACTCGACCGGGTTGGGTAAGGCGACCCAGTACTTC. Its protein is CASSYSTGLGKATQYF.

Only a few counts were recorded for this clonotype. J is TRBJ1-2 and V is TRBV4-2; 7 nucleotides match TRBD1. J was trimmed by 5 bases and V by 1 base; bases with no gene match: 7. Per germline, CDR1 LGHNA and CDR2 YNFKEQ. The CDR3 is made up of 15 amino acids. CDR3 coding DNA: TGTGCCAGCAGCCAAGGACAGGGTCATCGATATGGCTACACCTTC. Its translation: CASSQGQGHRYGYTF.

This clonotype was counted only a few times. This chain connects TRBV9 to TRBJ1-3, with a weak D call TRBD1 (5 bases). This CDR3 has 14 amino acids. Between the trimmed V and J ends, which lost 1 base and 4 bases, there was a span of 9 bases. CDR1 is SGDLS, CDR2 YYNGEE, per germline. This CDR3 reads CASSVLGTGNTIYF. CDR3 coding DNA: TGTGCCAGCAGCGTACTAGGGACCGGAAACACCATATATTTT.

V is TRBV15 and J is TRBJ2-1; D gene ambiguous. The CDR3 totals 16 residues. The germline V gene encodes CDR1 LNHNV and CDR2 YYDKDF (reference sequence). V lost 0 bases, J lost 8 bases, and 17 bases lay in between. The CDR3 DNA reads TGTGCCACCAGCAGAGATTTAGACCGGATCGGGTATGAGCAGTTCTTC. As protein: CATSRDLDRIGYEQFF.

A few counts support this clonotype. The chain links TRBV27 to TRBJ1-1; D is unresolved. Germline assignment: CDR1 MNHEY and CDR2 SMNVEV (reference sequence). The V and J ends lost 4 bases and 0 bases respectively, with 12 bases between them. The CDR3 loop spans 15 amino acids. The CDR3 sequence: CASSSSTLLNTEAFF. In DNA, the CDR3 is TGTGCCAGCAGTTCATCGACACTGTTGAACACTGAAGCTTTCTTT.

V is TRBV6-1 and J is TRBJ2-3; 11 bases line up with TRBD2. This CDR3 region has 18 residues. V dropped 6 bases and J dropped 3; count of bases not matched to a gene: 14. Germline V CDR1 and CDR2: MNHNS, SASEGT. The CDR3 sequence is CASSRYASGRLRTDTQYF. The DNA for the CDR3 is TGTGCCAGCAGCCGATACGCTAGCGGGAGGCTGAGGACAGATACGCAGTATTTT.

A few counts support this clonotype. The genes are TRBV12-3 or TRBV12-4 and TRBJ2-7; TRBD2 matches 9 bases. J lost 6 bases, V lost 3 bases, and 9 bases had no gene match. The CDR3 is 15 amino acids. The CDR3 DNA sequence: TGTGCCAGCAGTTTTGGGCGGGGGGGCCGGAGCGAGCAGTACTTC. Protein: CASSFGRGGRSEQYF.

This CDR3 is CASSYDPGGYNEQFF. The CDR3 DNA is TGTGCCAGCAGTTACGATCCGGGAGGATACAATGAGCAGTTCTTC. V gene TRBV6-5 combines with J gene TRBJ2-1; 7 bases fit TRBD2. V lost 2 bases, J lost 4 bases, and 5 bases stayed unmatched. CDR1 is MNHEY, CDR2 SVGAGI, per germline. CDR3 size: 15 residues.

V usage is TRBV5-1 and J usage is TRBJ2-2, with TRBD2 as a possible D gene (5 bases). The CDR3 has 16 residues. The V gene lost 3 bases and the J gene lost 1 base, with 13 bases spanning the gap. Germline V gene data show CDR1 as SGHRS and CDR2 as YFSETQ. The CDR3 protein is CASSSDPGGNTGELFF. The CDR3 DNA reads TGCGCCAGCAGCTCGGATCCAGGAGGGAACACCGGGGAGCTGTTTTTT. The entire variable domain, with the rest obtained from reference TRBV5-1 and TRBJ2-2, is as follows: KAGVTQTPRYLIKTRGQQVTLSCSPISGHRSVSWYQQTPGQGLQFLFEYFSETQRNKGNFPGRFSGRQFSNSRSEMNVSTLELGDSALYLCASSSDPGGNTGELFFGEGSRLTVL.

Only a few counts were recorded for this clonotype. This chain joins TRBV5-6 and TRBJ2-7, with 9 bases that match TRBD1. V dropped 0 bases and J dropped 4; count of bases not matched to a gene: 8. Germline V CDR1 and CDR2: SGHDT, YYEEEE. The CDR3 loop spans 16 amino acids. The CDR3 loop is CASSLEQGALLYEQYF. The CDR3 region has the DNA TGTGCCAGCAGCTTGGAACAGGGGGCGCTTCTGTACGAGCAGTACTTC.

V and J are TRBV27 and TRBJ2-1; D is possibly TRBD1 or TRBD2 (5 bases each). Germline V gives CDR1 MNHEY, CDR2 SMNVEV (reference sequence). The CDR3 sequence is 14 residues long. The V and J ends lost 7 bases and 6 bases respectively, with 16 bases between them. As DNA, the CDR3 is TGTGCCAGCACCAGATCGGGGCGGCTCAATGAGCAGTTCTTC. The encoded protein is CASTRSGRLNEQFF.

This clonotype was recorded many times. V usage is TRBV6-1 and J usage is TRBJ1-4; 9 bases align to TRBD1. Trimming took 2 bases from V and 7 from J; bases not matched to a gene: 2. CDR3 size: 14 residues. Germline V CDR1 and CDR2: MNHNS, SASEGT. CDR3 protein: CASSELTGGEKLFF. CDR3 in DNA: TGTGCCAGCAGTGAATTGACAGGGGGTGAAAAACTGTTTTTT.

In this sample, this clonotype turned up a few times. The chain couples TRBV9 to TRBJ2-2; 7 bases fit TRBD2. The V gene end was trimmed by 1 base and the J gene end by 3 bases; junction bases not matched to a gene: 3. The germline V gene has CDR1 SGDLS and CDR2 YYNGEE. The CDR3 contains 15 residues. The CDR3 spells CASSVWGGDTGELFF. The CDR3 DNA follows: TGTGCCAGCAGCGTATGGGGGGGTGACACCGGGGAGCTGTTTTTT.

This clonotype was seen many times. The J gene is TRBJ2-7, the V gene TRBV7-9; possibly TRBD1 or TRBD2 for D (5 bases each). V was clipped by 3 bases and J by 2 bases, with 8 bases between them. CDR1 and CDR2 from the germline V gene are SEHNR and FQNEAQ (reference sequence). The CDR3 has 13 residues. DNA of the CDR3: TGTGCCAGCAGCTTGGGGGATCCCTACGAGCAGTACTTC. This codes for CASSLGDPYEQYF. Full variable domain (missing parts from reference TRBV7-9 and TRBJ2-7): DTGVSQNPRHKITKRGQNVTFRCDPISEHNRLYWYRQTLGQGPEFLTYFQNEAQLEKSRLLSDRFSAERPKGSFSTLEIQRTEQGDSAMYLCASSLGDPYEQYFGPGTRLTVT.

This chain links TRBV27 with TRBJ2-1; D gene unclear. CDR1 and CDR2 (germline): MNHEY, SMNVEV (reference sequence). Trimming left V 8 bases short and J 5 bases short, with 7 bases between. CDR3 length: 11 residues. This CDR3 reads CASGSNNEQFF. CDR3 nucleotide sequence: TGTGCCAGCGGTTCAAACAATGAGCAGTTCTTC.

A few counts support this clonotype. This chain joins TRBV6-5 and TRBJ1-5; D possibly corresponds to TRBD1 (6 bases). The CDR3 is 15 residues long. Germline lookup yields CDR1 MNHEY and CDR2 SVGAGI. Trimming left V 4 bases short and J 4 bases short, with 14 bases between. The CDR3 region is CASSSGVWSNQPQHF. CDR3 DNA: TGTGCCAGCAGTTCAGGGGTCTGGTCTAATCAGCCCCAGCATTTT.